This T cell receptor (beta chain) came from a study of cytomegalovirus exposure and HLA in healthy donors. Points from the study as a whole: The majority of CMV-associated TCR beta chains were reported as apparently HLA-restricted in a later analysis.

PCR primers comprised 60 Vbeta and 13 Jbeta primers. TCRdb's copy holds only in-frame clones and misses some; the assay was immunoSEQ multiplex PCR. This table holds 200,000 to 250,000 clones. Concerning this clone: The antigen is unknown.

Per the germline V gene, CDR1 is SGDLS and CDR2 is YYNGEE. Losses at the gene ends were 0 bases for V and 5 bases for J; bases not matched to a gene: 4. This CDR3 is 15 amino acids long. The clonotype originates from a woman under 40 in good health and CMV-seropositive. The rearrangement links TRBV9 to TRBJ1-2; 10 bases match TRBD1. The material sequenced was PBMCs. CDR3 nucleotides: TGTGCCAGCAGCGTAGAGGGACAGGGGCCGTATGGCTACACCTTC. This gives the protein CASSVEGQGPYGYTF. The complete variable domain, with remaining parts taken from reference TRBV9 and TRBJ1-2, reads DSGVTQTPKHLITATGQRVTLRCSPRSGDLSVYWYQQSLDQGLQFLIQYYNGEERAKGNILERFSAQQFPDLHSELNLSSLELGDSALYFCASSVEGQGPYGYTFGSGTRLTVV.